This record covers a single T cell receptor (beta chain). No antigen is known for it. The study reverse transcribed the entire isolated RNA, so it sequenced expressed TCRB transcripts. Naive, central memory and regulatory T cell samples came to a mean of roughly 3.9 million reads. The data were produced by immunoSEQ multiplex PCR, yet TCRdb's version contains in-frame clones alone and is incomplete. The sample consists of 150,000 or so clones, over 55% of them appearing once. These data belong to a study of beta chain features in type 1 diabetes. Overall study results and limits: Significant though moderate, a shortening of TCRB CDR3s appeared in all four CD4+ subsets of Type 1 diabetes patients. Researchers could not determine here whether HLA type influences TCRB rearrangement. Within patients, naive, central memory and Treg TCRB repertoires seemed more similar than within healthy donors.

One heparinised draw, averaging about 0.11 L, was taken per donor. Germline CDR1 is LGHNA and CDR2 is YSLEER. The V end lost 4 bases, the J end lost 2 bases, and 12 bases lay between the germline ends. The CDR3 totals 14 residues. The sequencing input was naive CD4+ T cells from blood. The chain employs TRBV4-3 and TRBJ2-7, with D possibly matching TRBD2 (5 bases). The sequence came from a man aged 25-45 years with type 1 diabetes. The CDR3 region is CASSLNPGTYEQYF. CDR3 DNA sequence: TGCGCCAGCAGCCTAAACCCGGGGACCTACGAGCAGTACTTC.